A few counts support the clone carrying this T cell receptor (beta chain). The antigen remains undetermined. Each sample gave at least 6.5 million isolated PBMCs. The V gene end was trimmed by 3 bases and the J gene end by 3 bases; junction bases not matched to a gene: 4. Germline values: CDR1 SGHTA, CDR2 FQGNSA. The CDR3 extends over 15 amino acids. Primers used in a second PCR of roughly 6 to 11 cycles were a sample-barcoded 5' primer and a J-beta primer mix. The template-switch adaptor, which had 12 random nucleotides, put a tag on each cDNA molecule. TCRdb analysed the 5' RACE reads with MiXCR anew, one entry per CDR3 protein. The sample gives about 1.4 million distinct CDR3 sequences, around 55% of which show up once; 5.5% to 8% is in the top ten. The source of the sample is a study of blood T cells in healthy people across ages. Findings and limits, study-wide: TCR beta diversity, measured per million T cells, fell in a roughly linear way with age. Observed TCR beta diversity showed a strong correlation with the percentage of naive T cells as measured by flow cytometry.

The J gene is TRBJ2-3, the V gene TRBV7-2; TRBD1 matches at 9 bases. This TCR came from a man younger than 35 in good health. Input material: blood. The CDR3 bases are TGTGCCAGCAGCTTTTCCGGGACAGGGACAGATACGCAGTATTTT. Translating it yields CASSFSGTGTDTQYF.